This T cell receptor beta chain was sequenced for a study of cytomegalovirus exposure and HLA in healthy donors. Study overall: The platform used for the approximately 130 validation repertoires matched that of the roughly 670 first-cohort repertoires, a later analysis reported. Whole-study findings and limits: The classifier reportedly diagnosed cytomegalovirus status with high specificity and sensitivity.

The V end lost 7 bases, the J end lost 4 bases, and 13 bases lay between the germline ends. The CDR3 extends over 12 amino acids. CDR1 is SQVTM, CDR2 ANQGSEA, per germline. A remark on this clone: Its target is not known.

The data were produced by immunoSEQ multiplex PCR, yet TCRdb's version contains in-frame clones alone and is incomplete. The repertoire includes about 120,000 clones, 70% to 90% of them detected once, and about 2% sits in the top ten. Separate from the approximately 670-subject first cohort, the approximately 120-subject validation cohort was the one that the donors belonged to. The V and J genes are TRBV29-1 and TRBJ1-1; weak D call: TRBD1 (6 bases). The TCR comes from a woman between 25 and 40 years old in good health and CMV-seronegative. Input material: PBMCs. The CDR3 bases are TGCAGCGCCACCGGGACATTCACTGAAGCTTTCTTT. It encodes CSATGTFTEAFF.